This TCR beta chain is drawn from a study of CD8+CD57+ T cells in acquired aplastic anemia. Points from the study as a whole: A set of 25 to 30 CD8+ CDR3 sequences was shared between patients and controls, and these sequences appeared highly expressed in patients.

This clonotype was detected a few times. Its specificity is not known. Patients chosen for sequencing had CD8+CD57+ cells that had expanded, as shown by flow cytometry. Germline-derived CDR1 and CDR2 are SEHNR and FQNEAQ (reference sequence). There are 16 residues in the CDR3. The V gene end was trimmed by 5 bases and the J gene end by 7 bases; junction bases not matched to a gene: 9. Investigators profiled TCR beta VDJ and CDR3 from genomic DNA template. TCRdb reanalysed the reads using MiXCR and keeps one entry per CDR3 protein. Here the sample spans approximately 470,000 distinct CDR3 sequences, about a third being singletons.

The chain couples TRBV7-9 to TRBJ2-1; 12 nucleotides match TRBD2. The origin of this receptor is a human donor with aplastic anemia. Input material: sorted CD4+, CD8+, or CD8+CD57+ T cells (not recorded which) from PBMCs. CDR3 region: CASSPRLAGVKNEQFF. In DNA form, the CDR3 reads TGTGCCAGCAGCCCGCGACTAGCGGGAGTCAAAAATGAGCAGTTCTTC. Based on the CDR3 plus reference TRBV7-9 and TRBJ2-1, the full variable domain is DTGVSQNPRHKITKRGQNVTFRCDPISEHNRLYWYRQTLGQGPEFLTYFQNEAQLEKSRLLSDRFSAERPKGSFSTLEIQRTEQGDSAMYLCASSPRLAGVKNEQFFGPGTRLTVL.